These T cell receptor beta chains were read from a single sample in a study of shared clonotypes between healthy human individuals. Repertoires were generated with immunoSEQ multiplex PCR, while TCRdb's copy carries only in-frame clones and drops some. The sample records about 2.1 million clones, 93% being singletons. Specimen: naive CD8+ T cells from PBMCs. Receptors were obtained from a man between 18 and 35 years old in good health. Some clones in this sample may be carry-over from other donors' samples. CDR3s include the opening cysteine and the closing phenylalanine or tryptophan. A D gene is named only where the DNA matches it firmly. The size of a clone is reported for some rows only, either as once, few or many, or as a class for expanded clones.

>.|TRBV28|TRBD1|TRBJ1-5
CASSLGQGLWGSNQPQHF
TGTGCCAGCAGTTTGGGACAGGGTTTGTGGGGTAGCAATCAGCCCCAGCATTTT
>.|TRBV5-6|.|TRBJ2-1
CASSSVEGAPYNEQFF
TGTGCCAGCAGCTCTGTTGAGGGAGCCCCCTACAATGAGCAGTTCTTC
>.|TRBV7-9|.|TRBJ2-7
CASSSREAYEQYF
TGTGCCAGCAGCTCCAGGGAGGCCTACGAGCAGTACTTC
>.|TRBV7-9|.|TRBJ1-1
CASSLDFGDTEAFF
TGTGCCAGCAGCTTAGATTTTGGAGACACTGAAGCTTTCTTT
>.|TRBV28|TRBD1|TRBJ2-7
CASSLAGQVYEQYF
TGTGCCAGCAGTTTAGCCGGACAGGTATACGAGCAGTACTTC
>.|TRBV28|TRBD1|TRBJ1-5
CASSWRQGDQPQHF
TGTGCCAGCAGTTGGCGACAGGGAGATCAGCCCCAGCATTTT
>.|TRBV7-6|.|TRBJ2-7
CASRQGWGYEQYF
TGTGCCAGCAGGCAGGGTTGGGGGTACGAGCAGTACTTC
>.|TRBV25-1|.|TRBJ2-7
CASSLLVAGEQYF
TGTGCCAGCAGTCTCCTCGTAGCTGGCGAGCAGTACTTC
>.|TRBV2|.|TRBJ1-5
CASRTGTRQPQHF
TGTGCCAGCAGGACAGGTACGCGGCAGCCCCAGCATTTT
>.|TRBV4-1|.|TRBJ2-1
CASSQAGYYNEQFF
TGCGCCAGCAGCCAAGCGGGTTACTACAATGAGCAGTTCTTC
>.|TRBV7-9|TRBD1|TRBJ1-2
CASSLGTGGLMYGYTF
TGTGCCAGCAGCTTAGGGACAGGGGGCCTAATGTATGGCTACACCTTC
>.|TRBV28|TRBD1|TRBJ1-6
CASSLLGQGNSPLHF
TGTGCCAGCAGTTTACTGGGACAGGGGAATTCACCCCTCCACTTT
>few|TRBV10-3|.|TRBJ1-1
CAISDIGGATEAFF
TGTGCCATCAGTGACATCGGGGGCGCAACTGAAGCTTTCTTT
>.|TRBV2|.|TRBJ1-5
CASSEPGESQPQHF
TGTGCCAGCAGTGAACCAGGGGAGAGTCAGCCCCAGCATTTT
>.|TRBV28|TRBD1|TRBJ1-5
CASSLDRGSGQPQHF
TGTGCCAGCAGTTTGGACAGGGGCTCGGGACAGCCCCAGCATTTT
>.|TRBV7-9|.|TRBJ2-7
CASNNLSYEQYF
TGTGCCAGCAATAACCTCTCCTACGAGCAGTACTTC
>.|TRBV29-1|.|TRBJ2-2
CSVPTGTGELFF
TGCAGCGTTCCGACCGGAACCGGGGAGCTGTTTTTT